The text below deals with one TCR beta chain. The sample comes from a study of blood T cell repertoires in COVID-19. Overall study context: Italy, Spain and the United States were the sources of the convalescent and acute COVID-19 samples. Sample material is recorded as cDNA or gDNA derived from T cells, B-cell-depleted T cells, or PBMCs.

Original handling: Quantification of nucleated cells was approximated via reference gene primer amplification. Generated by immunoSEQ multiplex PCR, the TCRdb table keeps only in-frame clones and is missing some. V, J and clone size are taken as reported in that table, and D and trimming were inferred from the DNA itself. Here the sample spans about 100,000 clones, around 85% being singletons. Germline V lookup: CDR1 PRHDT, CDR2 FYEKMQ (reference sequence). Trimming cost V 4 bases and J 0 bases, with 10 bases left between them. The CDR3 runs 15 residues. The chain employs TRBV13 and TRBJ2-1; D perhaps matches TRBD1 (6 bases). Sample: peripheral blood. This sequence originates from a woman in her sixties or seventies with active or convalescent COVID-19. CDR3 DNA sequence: TGTGCCAGCAGCTCAACAGGGAGCTCCTACAATGAGCAGTTCTTC. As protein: CASSSTGSSYNEQFF.